The entry that follows covers one TCR beta chain sequence. What it recognizes is unknown. The sample comes from a study of blood T cells in healthy people across ages. CDR1 and CDR2 from the germline V gene are MGHRA and YSYEKL. The CDR3 totals 15 residues. Trimming took 0 bases from V and 6 from J, leaving 14 bases between them. Through a sample-barcoded 5' primer and a J-beta primer mix, a second PCR was run for about 6 to 11 cycles. Via MiXCR, TCRdb re-called the 5' RACE reads, giving one row per CDR3 protein. The data hold roughly 700,000 distinct CDR3 sequences, with 25% observed a single time. Study results and limitations: One million T cells yielded diversity estimates that were considered underestimates.

Total RNA was extracted at no less than 5 micrograms per sample. These data also formed part of another study, on T cells of mothers and their children.

This TCR derives from a boy aged 5-17 years in good health. Sequencing was performed on blood. The genes are TRBV4-1 and TRBJ2-5; perhaps TRBD2 as D (6 bases). CDR3 loop: CASSQEAGPGKTQYF. The CDR3 DNA reads as TGCGCCAGCAGCCAAGAGGCGGGACCGGGAAAGACCCAGTACTTC.